Here is one T cell receptor (beta chain) with its context. This CDR3 has 15 amino acids. The J segment lost 3 bases and the V segment lost 3 bases, leaving 3 bases of the junction unmatched. Germline CDR1 reads LNHDA; CDR2 reads SQIVND (reference sequence). The entry originates in a study of patients and donors after allogeneic stem cell transplantation. MiXCR was run by TCRdb on the RT-PCR reads, yielding one entry per CDR3 protein. The sample holds more than 150,000 distinct CDR3 sequences, around 41% seen once. The chain recombines TRBV19 with TRBJ2-1, with 9 bases lining up with TRBD2. The source of this sequence is a human donor who was either an allogeneic HSCT recipient or a stem cell or donor lymphocyte infusion donor (not recorded which). It is not recorded whose cells these are; they may come from a transplant donor. Sequenced input: blood, either unsorted or a sorted T cell fraction (not recorded which). The CDR3 loop reads CASSISGSYYNEQFF. In DNA, the CDR3 is TGTGCCAGTAGTATTAGCGGGAGTTACTACAATGAGCAGTTCTTC.